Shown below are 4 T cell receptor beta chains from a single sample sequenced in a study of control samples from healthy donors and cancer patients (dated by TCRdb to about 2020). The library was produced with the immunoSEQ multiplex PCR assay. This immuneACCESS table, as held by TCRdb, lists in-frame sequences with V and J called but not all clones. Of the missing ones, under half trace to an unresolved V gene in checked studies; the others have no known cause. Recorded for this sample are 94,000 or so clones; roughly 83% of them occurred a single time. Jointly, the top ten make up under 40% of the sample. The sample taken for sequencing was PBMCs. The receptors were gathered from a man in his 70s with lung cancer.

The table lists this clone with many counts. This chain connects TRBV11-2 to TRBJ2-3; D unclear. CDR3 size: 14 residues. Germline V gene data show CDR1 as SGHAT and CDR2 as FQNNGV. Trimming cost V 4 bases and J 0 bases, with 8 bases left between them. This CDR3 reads CASSSLGSTDTQYF. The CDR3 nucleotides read TGTGCCAGCAGCTCCCTAGGGAGCACAGATACGCAGTATTTT.

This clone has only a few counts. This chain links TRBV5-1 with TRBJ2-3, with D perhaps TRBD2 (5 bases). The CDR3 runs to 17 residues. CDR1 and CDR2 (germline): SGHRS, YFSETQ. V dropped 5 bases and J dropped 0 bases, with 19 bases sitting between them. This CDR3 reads CASRPSVSGYSTDTQYF. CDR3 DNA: TGCGCCAGCAGGCCGTCGGTTTCGGGGTATAGCACAGATACGCAGTATTTT.

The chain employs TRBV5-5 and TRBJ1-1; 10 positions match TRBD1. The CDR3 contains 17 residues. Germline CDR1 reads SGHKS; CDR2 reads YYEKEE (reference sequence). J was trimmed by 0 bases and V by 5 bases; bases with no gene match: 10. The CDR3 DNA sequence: TGTGCCAGCAGTTCGCTTTACGGGACAGGGGTGAACACTGAAGCTTTCTTT. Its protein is CASSSLYGTGVNTEAFF.

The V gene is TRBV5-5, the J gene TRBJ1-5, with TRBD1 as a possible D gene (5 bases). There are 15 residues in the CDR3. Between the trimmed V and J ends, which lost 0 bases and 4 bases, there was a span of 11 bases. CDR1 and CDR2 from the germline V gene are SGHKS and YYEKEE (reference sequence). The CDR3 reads CASSLVSGTNQPQHF. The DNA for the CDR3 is TGTGCCAGCAGCTTGGTGTCAGGGACGAATCAGCCCCAGCATTTT.